The 8 T cell receptor beta chains presented below share a single source sample, sequenced in a study of long-term antiretroviral therapy in people with HIV. Runs used v3.0 of the immunoSEQ assay and were done at survey level. The assay was immunoSEQ multiplex PCR, and TCRdb's table has in-frame clones only and misses some. The table shows 9,500 to 12,000 clones, with around 80% occurring only once. The source material was unsorted PBMCs, sampled 1.8 years after starting antiretroviral therapy. The receptors were gathered from a man between 35 and 55 years old with HIV.

This clone was seen once. The CDR3 reads CASSLIGATGELFF. In DNA, the CDR3 is TGTGCCAGCAGTTTGATCGGGGCCACCGGGGAGCTGTTTTTT. V is TRBV27 and J is TRBJ2-2; D possibly matches TRBD1 or TRBD2 (5 bases each). This CDR3 has 14 amino acids. From germline, CDR1 is MNHEY and CDR2 SMNVEV (reference sequence). V was clipped by 3 bases and J by 4 bases, with 9 bases between them.

The gene calls are TRBV29-1 and TRBJ2-7, with D possibly TRBD1 on 6 matching bases. Germline assignment: CDR1 SQVTM and CDR2 ANQGSEA. CDR3 size: 12 residues. Trimming removed 4 bases at V and 2 bases at J, with 9 bases between. CDR3 bases: TGCAGCGTTGCGACAGGTACCTACGAGCAGTACTTC. Encoded protein: CSVATGTYEQYF.

The DNA for the CDR3 is TGTGCCAGCAGTTTAGGTGTAGTCTCTGGAAACACCATATATTTT. It yields the protein CASSLGVVSGNTIYF. The rearrangement joins TRBV6-5 to TRBJ1-3; D not certain. CDR1 and CDR2 (germline): MNHEY, SVGAGI. Trimming stripped 4 bases from V and 0 bases from J, with 10 bases between. This CDR3 is 15 amino acids long.

The rearrangement joins TRBV4-1 to TRBJ2-6; D gene uncertain. The germline V gene has CDR1 MGHRA and CDR2 YSYEKL. CDR3 length: 17 amino acids. The ends were cut back, 0 bases at V and 0 bases at J, with 9 bases in the middle. For the CDR3, the DNA is TGCGCCAGCAGCCAAGATACGTCCGCCTCTGGGGCCAACGTCCTGACTTTC. It is translated as CASSQDTSASGANVLTF.

V usage is TRBV15 and J usage is TRBJ2-3; 7 nucleotides match TRBD2. The V and J ends lost 5 bases and 11 bases, in that order; junction bases with no gene match: 7. The CDR3 is made up of 12 amino acids. In germline, CDR1 is LNHNV, CDR2 YYDKDF (reference sequence). In DNA form, the CDR3 reads TGTGCCACCAGCCCGGGAGGAAAAGGGCAGTATTTT. It translates to CATSPGGKGQYF.

The chain couples TRBV6-6 to TRBJ2-1; no clear D gene. CDR1 and CDR2 from the germline V gene are MNHNY and SVGAGI (reference sequence). The V gene lost 0 bases and the J gene lost 7 bases, with 10 bases spanning the gap. CDR3 length equals 14 residues. The CDR3 region has the DNA TGTGCCAGCAGTTACTCTGGCGGTAATAATGAGCAGTTCTTC. Protein: CASSYSGGNNEQFF.

In this sample, this clone turned up once. The rearrangement links TRBV28 to TRBJ1-2; 7 bases are a match to TRBD1. The CDR3 runs 16 residues. Germline CDR1 is MDHEN and CDR2 is SYDVKM. After removal of 6 bases from V and 3 bases from J, the junction contained 13 bases not matched to a gene. The CDR3, as DNA: TGTGCCAGCAGCACCCGGACAGGCCCAGAAGACTATGGCTACACCTTC. This encodes CASSTRTGPEDYGYTF.

The chain combines TRBV30 with TRBJ2-7; D is unresolved. This CDR3 comprises 13 residues. Trimming took off 0 bases at V and 2 bases at J, with 8 bases between the two ends. CDR1 and CDR2 from the germline V gene are GTSNPN and SVGIG (reference sequence). In DNA form, the CDR3 reads TGTGCCTGGAGTGTATCCGGCCCCTACGAGCAGTACTTC. Translating gives CAWSVSGPYEQYF.